This TCR beta chain originates from a study of T cell responses to AZD1222 COVID-19 vaccine. Notes on this clone: No antigen is known for it.

Trimming pared 5 bases from V and 13 bases from J, leaving 14 bases between. Looked up from germline, CDR1 is LNHDA and CDR2 is SQIVND (reference sequence). The CDR3 has 12 amino acids. It was second doses at about 4 or about 12 weeks that were pooled. Method: immunoSEQ multiplex PCR; TCRdb's copy keeps in-frame clones and lacks some. The sample has some 200,000 clones; about 94% are singletons. Study conclusions and caveats: Scientists sampled the repertoires only once the peak T cell response had passed. With dominance at 160-218 and 743-854, vaccine-associated CD4 TCRs spanned spike. Close to half of spike-specific TCRs reportedly recognize unmutated variant regions.

This material consisted of peripheral blood, taken 28 days after the second AZD1222 dose. This chain uses TRBV19 with TRBJ1-4; a weak D match, TRBD1 (6 bases). The sequence was obtained from an adult who received the AZD1222 COVID-19 vaccine. The CDR3 sequence is CASSAQGLRLFF. CDR3 in DNA: TGTGCCAGTAGTGCACAGGGTTTGAGACTGTTTTTT.